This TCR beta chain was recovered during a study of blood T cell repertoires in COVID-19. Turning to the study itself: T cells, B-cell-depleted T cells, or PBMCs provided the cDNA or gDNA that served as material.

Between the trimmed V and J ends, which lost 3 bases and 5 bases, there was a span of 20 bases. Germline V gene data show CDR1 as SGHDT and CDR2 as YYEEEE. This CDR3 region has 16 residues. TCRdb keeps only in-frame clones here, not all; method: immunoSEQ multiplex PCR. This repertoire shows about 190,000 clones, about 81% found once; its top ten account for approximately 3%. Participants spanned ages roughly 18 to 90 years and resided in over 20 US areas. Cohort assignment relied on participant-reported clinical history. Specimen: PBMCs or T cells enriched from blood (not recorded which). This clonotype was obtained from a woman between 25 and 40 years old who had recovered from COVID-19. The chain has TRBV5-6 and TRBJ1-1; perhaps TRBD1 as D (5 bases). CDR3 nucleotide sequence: TGTGCCAGCAGCTACATCGCGGTTCCAGGGAGGACTGAAGCTTTCTTT. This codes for CASSYIAVPGRTEAFF.